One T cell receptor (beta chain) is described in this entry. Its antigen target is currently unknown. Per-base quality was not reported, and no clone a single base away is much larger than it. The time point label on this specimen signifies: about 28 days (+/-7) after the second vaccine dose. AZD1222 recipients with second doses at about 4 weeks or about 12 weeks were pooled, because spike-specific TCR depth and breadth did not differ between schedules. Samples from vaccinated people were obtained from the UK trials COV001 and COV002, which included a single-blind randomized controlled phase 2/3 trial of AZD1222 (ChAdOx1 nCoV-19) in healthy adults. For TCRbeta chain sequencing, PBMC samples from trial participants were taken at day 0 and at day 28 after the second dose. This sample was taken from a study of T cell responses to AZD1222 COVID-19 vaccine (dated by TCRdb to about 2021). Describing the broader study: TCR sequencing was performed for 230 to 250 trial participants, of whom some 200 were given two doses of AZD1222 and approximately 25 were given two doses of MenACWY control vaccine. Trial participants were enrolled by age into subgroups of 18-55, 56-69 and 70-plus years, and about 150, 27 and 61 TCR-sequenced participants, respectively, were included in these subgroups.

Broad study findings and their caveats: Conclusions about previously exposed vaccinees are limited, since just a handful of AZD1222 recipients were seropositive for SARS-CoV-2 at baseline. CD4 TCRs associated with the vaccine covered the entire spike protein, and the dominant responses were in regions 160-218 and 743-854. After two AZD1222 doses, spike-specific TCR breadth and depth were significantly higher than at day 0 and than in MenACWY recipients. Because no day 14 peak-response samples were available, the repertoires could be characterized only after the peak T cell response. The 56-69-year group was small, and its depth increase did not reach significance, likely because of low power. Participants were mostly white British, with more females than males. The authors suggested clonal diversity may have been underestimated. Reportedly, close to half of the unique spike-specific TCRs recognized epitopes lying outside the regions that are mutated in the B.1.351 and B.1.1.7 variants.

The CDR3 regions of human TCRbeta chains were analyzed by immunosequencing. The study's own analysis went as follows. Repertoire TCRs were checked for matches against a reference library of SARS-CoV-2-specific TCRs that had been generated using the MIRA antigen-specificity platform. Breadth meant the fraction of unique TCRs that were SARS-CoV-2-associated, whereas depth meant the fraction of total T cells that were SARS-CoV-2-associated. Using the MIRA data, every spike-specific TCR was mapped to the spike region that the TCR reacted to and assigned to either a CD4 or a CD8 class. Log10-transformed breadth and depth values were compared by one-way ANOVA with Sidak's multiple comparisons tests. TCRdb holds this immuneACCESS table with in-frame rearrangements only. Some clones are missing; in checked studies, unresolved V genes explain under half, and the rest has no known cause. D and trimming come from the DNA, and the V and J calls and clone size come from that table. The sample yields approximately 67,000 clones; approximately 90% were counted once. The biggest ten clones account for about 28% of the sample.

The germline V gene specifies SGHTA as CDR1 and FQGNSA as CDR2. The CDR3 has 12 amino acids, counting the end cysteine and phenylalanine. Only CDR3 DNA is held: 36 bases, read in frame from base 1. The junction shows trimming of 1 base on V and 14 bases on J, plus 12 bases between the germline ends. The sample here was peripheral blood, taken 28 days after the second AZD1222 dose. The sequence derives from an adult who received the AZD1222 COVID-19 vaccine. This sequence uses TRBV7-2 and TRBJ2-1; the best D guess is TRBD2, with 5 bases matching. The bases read TGTGCCAGCAGCTTAGAGGCGGGTCGGAAGTTCTTC. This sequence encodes CASSLEAGRKFF.